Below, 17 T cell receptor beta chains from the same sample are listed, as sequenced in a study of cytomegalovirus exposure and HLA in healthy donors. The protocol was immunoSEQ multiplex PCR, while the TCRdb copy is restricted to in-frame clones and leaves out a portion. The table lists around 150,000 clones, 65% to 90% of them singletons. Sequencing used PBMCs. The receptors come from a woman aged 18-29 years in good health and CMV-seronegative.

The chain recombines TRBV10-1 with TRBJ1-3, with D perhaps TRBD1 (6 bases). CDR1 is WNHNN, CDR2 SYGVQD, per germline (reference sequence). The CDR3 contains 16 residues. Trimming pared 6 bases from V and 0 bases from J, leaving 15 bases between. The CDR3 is CASSPLQGSSGNTIYF. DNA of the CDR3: TGCGCCAGCAGCCCTTTACAGGGAAGCTCTGGAAACACCATATATTTT.

CDR3 bases: TGTGCTAGTGGTGCGGACACCCAACCCTACGAGCAGTACTTC. It encodes CASGADTQPYEQYF. V gene TRBV12-5 combines with J gene TRBJ2-7; maybe TRBD1 (5 bases). The CDR3 is 14 amino acids. Germline V lookup: CDR1 LGHNT, CDR2 FRNRAP. V was cut by 5 bases and J by 2 bases, with 13 bases left in between.

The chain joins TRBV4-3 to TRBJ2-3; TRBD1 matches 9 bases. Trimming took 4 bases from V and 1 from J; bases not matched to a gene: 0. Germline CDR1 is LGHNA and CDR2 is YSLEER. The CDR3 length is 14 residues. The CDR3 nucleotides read TGCGCCAGCAGCCGGACAGGGGGCACAGATACGCAGTATTTT. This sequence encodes CASSRTGGTDTQYF.

CDR3: CASSPDGQGAGTNYGYTF. The CDR3 DNA sequence: TGCGCCAGCAGCCCCGACGGACAGGGGGCCGGAACTAACTATGGCTACACCTTC. The J gene is TRBJ1-2, the V gene TRBV4-1; 11 nucleotides align to TRBD1. The CDR3 length is 18 residues. J was trimmed by 0 bases and V by 4 bases; bases with no gene match: 10. CDR1 is MGHRA, CDR2 YSYEKL, per germline.

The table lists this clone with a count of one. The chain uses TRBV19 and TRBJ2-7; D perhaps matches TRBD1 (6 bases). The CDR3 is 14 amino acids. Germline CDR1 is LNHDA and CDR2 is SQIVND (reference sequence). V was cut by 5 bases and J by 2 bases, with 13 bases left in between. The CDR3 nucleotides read TGTGCCAGTAGTCGGACAGAATTTACCTACGAGCAGTACTTC. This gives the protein CASSRTEFTYEQYF.

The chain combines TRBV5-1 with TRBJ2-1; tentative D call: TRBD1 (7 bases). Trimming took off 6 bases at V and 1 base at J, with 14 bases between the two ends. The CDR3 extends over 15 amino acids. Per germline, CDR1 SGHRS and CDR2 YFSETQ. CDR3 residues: CASTPQGGSYNEQFF. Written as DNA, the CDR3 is TGCGCCAGCACCCCCCAGGGGGGTTCCTACAATGAGCAGTTCTTC.

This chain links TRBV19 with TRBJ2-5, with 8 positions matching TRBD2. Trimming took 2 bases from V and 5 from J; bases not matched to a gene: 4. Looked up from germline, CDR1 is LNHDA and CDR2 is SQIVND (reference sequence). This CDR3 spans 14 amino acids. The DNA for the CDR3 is TGTGCCAGTAGTATATCGGGAGGGGACGAGACCCAGTACTTC. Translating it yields CASSISGGDETQYF.

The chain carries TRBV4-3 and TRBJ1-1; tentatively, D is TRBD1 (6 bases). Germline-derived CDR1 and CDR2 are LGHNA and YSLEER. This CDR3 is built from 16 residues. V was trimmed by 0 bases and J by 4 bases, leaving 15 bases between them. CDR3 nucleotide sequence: TGCGCCAGCAGCCAAGATTGGAGGACAGAGAGCACTGAAGCTTTCTTT. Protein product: CASSQDWRTESTEAFF.

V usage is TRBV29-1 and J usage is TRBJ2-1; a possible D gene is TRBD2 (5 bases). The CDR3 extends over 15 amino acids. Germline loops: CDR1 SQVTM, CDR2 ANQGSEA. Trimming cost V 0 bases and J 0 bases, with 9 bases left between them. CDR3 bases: TGCAGCGTTGAAGAAGCTGGGAGCTCCTACAATGAGCAGTTCTTC. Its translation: CSVEEAGSSYNEQFF.

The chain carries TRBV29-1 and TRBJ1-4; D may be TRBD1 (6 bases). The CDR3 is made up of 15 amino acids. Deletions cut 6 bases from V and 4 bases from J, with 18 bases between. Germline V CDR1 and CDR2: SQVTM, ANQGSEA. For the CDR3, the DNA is TGCAGCGTCTCCCAGGGGTACCCTTTTAATGAAAAACTGTTTTTT. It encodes CSVSQGYPFNEKLFF.

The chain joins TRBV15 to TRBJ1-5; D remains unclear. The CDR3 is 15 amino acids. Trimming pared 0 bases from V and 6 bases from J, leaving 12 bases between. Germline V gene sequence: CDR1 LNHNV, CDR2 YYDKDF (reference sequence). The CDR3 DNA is TGTGCCACCAGCAGAGATCAGAGAGGGTGTCAGCCCCAGCATTTT. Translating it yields CATSRDQRGCQPQHF.

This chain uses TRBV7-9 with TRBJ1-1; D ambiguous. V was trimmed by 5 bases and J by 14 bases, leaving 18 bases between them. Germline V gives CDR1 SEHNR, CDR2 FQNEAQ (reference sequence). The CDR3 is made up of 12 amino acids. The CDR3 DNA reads TGTGCCAGCAGCCCCGGGAAAGGTCGGTTCTTCTTT. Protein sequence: CASSPGKGRFFF.

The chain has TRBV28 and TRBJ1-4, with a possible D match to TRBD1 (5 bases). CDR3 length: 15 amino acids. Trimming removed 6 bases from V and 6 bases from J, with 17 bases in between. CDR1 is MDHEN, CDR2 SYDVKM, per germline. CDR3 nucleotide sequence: TGTGCCAGCAGAGGGGATGGGTCATGGGATGAAAAACTGTTTTTT. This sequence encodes CASRGDGSWDEKLFF.

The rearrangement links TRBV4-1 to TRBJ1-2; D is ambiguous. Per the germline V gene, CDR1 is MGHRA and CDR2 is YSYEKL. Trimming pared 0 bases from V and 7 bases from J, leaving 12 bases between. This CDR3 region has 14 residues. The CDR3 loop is CASSQDRTVSGYTF. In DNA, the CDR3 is TGCGCCAGCAGCCAAGATCGAACAGTAAGTGGCTACACCTTC.

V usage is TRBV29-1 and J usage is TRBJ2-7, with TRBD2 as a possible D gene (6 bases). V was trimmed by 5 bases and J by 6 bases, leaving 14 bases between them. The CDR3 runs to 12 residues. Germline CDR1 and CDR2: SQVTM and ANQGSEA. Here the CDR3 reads CSVIDQAGEQYF. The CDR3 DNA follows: TGCAGCGTTATCGACCAAGCGGGCGAGCAGTACTTC.

The CDR3 sequence: CASSEREGSYNEQFF. The CDR3 nucleotides are TGTGCCAGCTCGGAACGGGAGGGTAGCTACAATGAGCAGTTCTTC. The chain has TRBV18 and TRBJ2-1; TRBD2 matches 8 bases. From germline, CDR1 is KGHSH and CDR2 LQKENI. The CDR3 length is 15 residues. J gave up 3 bases and V 6 bases, and 7 bases lay outside the gene matches.

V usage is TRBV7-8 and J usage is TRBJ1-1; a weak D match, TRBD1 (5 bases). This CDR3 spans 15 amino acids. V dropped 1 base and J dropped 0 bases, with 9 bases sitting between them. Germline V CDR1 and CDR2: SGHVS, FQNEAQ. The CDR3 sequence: CASSLVGGVNTEAFF. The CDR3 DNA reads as TGTGCCAGCAGCTTAGTGGGAGGGGTGAACACTGAAGCTTTCTTT.